This T cell receptor beta chain emerged from a study of blood T cell repertoires in COVID-19. Across the study: Material from acute and convalescent COVID-19 was sourced from the United States, Italy and Spain. In each case, the material was cDNA or gDNA derived from T cells, B-cell-depleted T cells, or PBMCs.

This clone occurred a few times. Cohort 3 recovered donors had two negative PCRs, clearance, or symptom resolution. Looked up from germline, CDR1 is DFQATT and CDR2 is SNEGSKA (reference sequence). This CDR3 is built from 11 residues. J was trimmed by 8 bases and V by 5 bases; bases with no gene match: 4. Data came from immunoSEQ multiplex PCR; TCRdb stores just in-frame clones and leaves some out. This sample has roughly 370,000 clones; just under 90% occur once, and the top ten carry about a tenth. This clonotype was sampled from a woman aged 50 to 60 who had recovered from COVID-19. The specimen sequenced was PBMCs or T cells enriched from blood (not recorded which). The J gene is TRBJ1-2, the V gene TRBV20-1; TRBD1 matches 8 bases. The chain's CDR3 is CSAGTGEGYTF. CDR3 coding DNA: TGCAGTGCTGGGACAGGCGAAGGCTACACCTTC.